This TCR beta chain stems from a study of T cells in localized non-small cell lung cancer. Of note for this clone: Antigen: not known.

Produced via immunoSEQ multiplex PCR; TCRdb's table is partial and in-frame only. The sample gives 55,000 to 65,000 clones, about nine tenths of which show up once; around 20% is in the top ten. CDR1 DFQATT and CDR2 SNEGSKA come from the germline V gene (reference sequence). V was cut by 3 bases and J by 4 bases, with 4 bases left in between. The CDR3 consists of 11 residues. General study results and limits: The greatest T cell clonality was found in uninvolved adjacent lung (higher than in tumor). Sequencing covered just one tumor region, so heterogeneity cannot be ruled out. Researchers found a median around 58 of the top 100 tumor clones in adjacent lung.

The V gene is TRBV20-1, the J gene TRBJ2-1; the D is unclear. Here the sequenced sample was peripheral blood, taken before any cancer treatment. The source is a man aged 40-75 years with stage I lung adenocarcinoma. The CDR3 is CSASRYNEQFF. In DNA, the CDR3 is TGCAGTGCTAGCAGGTACAATGAGCAGTTCTTC.